This is a list of T cell receptor beta chains from one sample in a study of T cell responses to AZD1222 COVID-19 vaccine. TCRdb's table, derived via immunoSEQ multiplex PCR, lists solely in-frame clones and lacks some. Of around 160,000 clones listed, approximately 94% are singletons. The sample in question was peripheral blood, obtained 28 days after the second AZD1222 dose. The receptor set was obtained from an adult who received the AZD1222 COVID-19 vaccine. CDR3s include the opening cysteine and the closing phenylalanine or tryptophan. D genes are given only for firm matches. For some rows the clone size is stated as once, few or many, or as a class when expanded; others skip it.

D: -
J: TRBJ1-5
V: TRBV28
size: -
CDR3: CASRQPNYSNQPQHF
DNA: TGTGCCAGCAGACAGCCCAATTATAGCAATCAGCCCCAGCATTTT

D: -
J: TRBJ2-7
V: TRBV5-3
size: -
CDR3: CARSLVSRGPYEQYF
DNA: TGTGCCAGAAGCTTGGTTTCTAGAGGCCCCTACGAGCAGTACTTC

D: -
J: TRBJ2-7
V: TRBV4-2
size: -
CDR3: CASSQEITGAYEQYF
DNA: TGTGCCAGCAGCCAAGAGATAACAGGAGCCTACGAGCAGTACTTC

D: -
J: TRBJ2-7
V: TRBV7-2
size: few
CDR3: CASSLNPSDYEQYF
DNA: TGTGCCAGCAGCTTAAATCCCTCAGACTACGAGCAGTACTTC

D: -
J: TRBJ1-1
V: TRBV3-1/TRBV3-2
size: -
CDR3: CASSQGSSQNTEAFF
DNA: TGTGCCAGCAGCCAGGGCAGTTCCCAGAACACTGAAGCTTTCTTT

D: TRBD2
J: TRBJ2-7
V: TRBV11-2
size: -
CDR3: CASSLGLAPYEQYF
DNA: TGTGCCAGCAGCTTAGGACTAGCCCCCTACGAGCAGTACTTC

D: -
J: TRBJ2-2
V: TRBV9
size: -
CDR3: CASSVDYTGELFF
DNA: TGTGCCAGCAGCGTGGATTACACCGGGGAGCTGTTTTTT

D: TRBD2
J: TRBJ2-7
V: TRBV7-9
size: -
CDR3: CASSSWREGVISYEQYF
DNA: TGTGCCAGCAGCTCTTGGCGGGAGGGAGTAATCTCCTACGAGCAGTACTTC

D: TRBD2
J: TRBJ2-3
V: TRBV5-1
size: -
CDR3: CASLAGDTDTQYF
DNA: TGCGCCAGTTTAGCGGGGGACACAGATACGCAGTATTTT

D: -
J: TRBJ1-1
V: TRBV29-1
size: -
CDR3: CSVVNLNTEAFF
DNA: TGCAGCGTTGTTAACCTGAACACTGAAGCTTTCTTT

D: TRBD2
J: TRBJ2-5
V: TRBV7-9
size: -
CDR3: CASSRLAGGETQYF
DNA: TGTGCCAGCAGCCGACTAGCGGGAGGTGAGACCCAGTACTTC

D: -
J: TRBJ2-6
V: TRBV27
size: -
CDR3: CASSFRQPSGANVLTF
DNA: TGTGCCAGCAGTTTCCGACAACCCTCTGGGGCCAACGTCCTGACTTTC

D: TRBD2
J: TRBJ2-7
V: TRBV5-1
size: once
CDR3: CASSWTSGDYEQYF
DNA: TGCGCCAGTTCGTGGACTAGCGGCGATTACGAGCAGTACTTC

D: -
J: TRBJ1-5
V: TRBV6-5
size: -
CDR3: CASSPMLGDQPQHF
DNA: TGTGCCAGCAGCCCAATGTTAGGGGACCAGCCCCAGCATTTT

D: -
J: TRBJ2-5
V: TRBV7-9
size: -
CDR3: CASSSPTELQETQYF
DNA: TGTGCCAGCAGCTCACCGACAGAGCTTCAAGAGACCCAGTACTTC

D: -
J: TRBJ2-7
V: TRBV18
size: -
CDR3: CASSPPEATPGEQYF
DNA: TGTGCCAGCTCACCACCGGAGGCCACCCCCGGGGAGCAGTACTTC

D: TRBD1
J: TRBJ2-6
V: TRBV28
size: -
CDR3: CASLPGTAGANVLTF
DNA: TGTGCCAGTCTTCCCGGGACAGCTGGGGCCAACGTCCTGACTTTC

D: -
J: TRBJ1-2
V: TRBV29-1
size: -
CDR3: CSVEGQGYGYTF
DNA: TGCAGCGTTGAAGGCCAGGGATATGGCTACACCTTC

D: -
J: TRBJ1-3
V: TRBV3-1/TRBV3-2
size: -
CDR3: CASSQVGGLRGNTIYF
DNA: TGTGCCAGCAGCCAAGTCGGGGGGCTCAGAGGAAACACCATATATTTT

D: TRBD2
J: TRBJ2-2
V: TRBV12-5
size: -
CDR3: CASGSRLAGYTGELFF
DNA: TGTGCTAGTGGTTCAAGACTAGCGGGATACACCGGGGAGCTGTTTTTT

D: -
J: TRBJ1-5
V: TRBV28
size: -
CDR3: CASCPPGGNQPQHF
DNA: TGTGCCAGCTGCCCCCCTGGAGGCAATCAGCCCCAGCATTTT

D: -
J: TRBJ2-1
V: TRBV4-2
size: -
CDR3: CASRGSQSSYNEQFF
DNA: TGTGCCAGCAGGGGGTCTCAGAGCTCCTACAATGAGCAGTTCTTC

D: -
J: TRBJ2-2
V: TRBV4-1
size: -
CDR3: CASSQQAGIGELFF
DNA: TGCGCCAGCAGCCAACAAGCGGGTATCGGGGAGCTGTTTTTT

D: -
J: TRBJ2-2
V: TRBV6-5
size: -
CDR3: CAQGPTSTGELFF
DNA: TGTGCCCAGGGGCCTACTAGCACCGGGGAGCTGTTTTTT

D: TRBD2
J: TRBJ2-7
V: TRBV7-2
size: -
CDR3: CASSHSGSSYEQYF
DNA: TGTGCCAGCAGCCATAGCGGGAGCTCCTACGAGCAGTACTTC

D: -
J: TRBJ2-7
V: TRBV6-5
size: -
CDR3: CASRDGYFYEQYF
DNA: TGTGCCAGCAGGGACGGATACTTCTACGAGCAGTACTTC

D: -
J: TRBJ2-2
V: TRBV7-3
size: -
CDR3: CASSLGHSTGELFF
DNA: TGTGCCAGCAGCTTAGGTCACAGTACCGGGGAGCTGTTTTTT

D: -
J: TRBJ1-5
V: TRBV16
size: -
CDR3: CASSPGTRDIKLGNQPQHF
DNA: TGTGCCAGCAGCCCCGGTACCCGGGACATTAAACTTGGCAATCAGCCCCAGCATTTT

D: TRBD1
J: TRBJ2-2
V: TRBV28
size: -
CDR3: CASSLGQGNGELFF
DNA: TGTGCCAGCAGTTTGGGACAGGGAAACGGGGAGCTGTTTTTT

D: TRBD1
J: TRBJ2-1
V: TRBV11-2
size: few
CDR3: CASSSGTVSYNEQFF
DNA: TGTGCCAGCAGCTCCGGGACAGTCTCCTACAATGAGCAGTTCTTC

D: TRBD2
J: TRBJ2-5
V: TRBV7-2
size: -
CDR3: CASSSSGTQETQYF
DNA: TGTGCCAGCAGCTCTAGCGGGACTCAAGAGACCCAGTACTTC

D: TRBD1
J: TRBJ1-1
V: TRBV6-5
size: -
CDR3: CASRDREVTEAFF
DNA: TGTGCCAGCCGCGACAGGGAGGTCACTGAAGCTTTCTTT

D: -
J: TRBJ1-1
V: TRBV2
size: -
CDR3: CASSVPPLNTEAFF
DNA: TGTGCCAGCAGTGTGCCCCCTTTGAACACTGAAGCTTTCTTT

D: -
J: TRBJ2-3
V: TRBV4-1
size: -
CDR3: CASSQWAGTTDTQYF
DNA: TGCGCCAGCAGCCAGTGGGCGGGTACCACAGATACGCAGTATTTT

D: -
J: TRBJ1-1
V: TRBV2
size: -
CDR3: CASMGTANTEAFF
DNA: TGTGCCAGCATGGGAACAGCGAACACTGAAGCTTTCTTT

D: -
J: TRBJ2-1
V: TRBV29-1
size: -
CDR3: CSTEGGRINEQFF
DNA: TGCAGCACGGAGGGGGGCAGGATCAATGAGCAGTTCTTC

D: -
J: TRBJ1-5
V: TRBV10-3
size: -
CDR3: CAISDRDTYSNQPQHF
DNA: TGTGCCATCAGCGACCGGGACACTTATAGCAATCAGCCCCAGCATTTT

D: -
J: TRBJ1-5
V: TRBV6-5
size: -
CDR3: CASRLTVNQPQHF
DNA: TGTGCCAGCAGGCTGACAGTCAATCAGCCCCAGCATTTT

D: TRBD1
J: TRBJ1-5
V: TRBV12-3/TRBV12-4
size: -
CDR3: CASSDRGNQPQHF
DNA: TGTGCCAGCAGTGACAGGGGCAATCAGCCCCAGCATTTT

D: TRBD1
J: TRBJ2-7
V: TRBV24-1
size: -
CDR3: CATRGTALSEQYF
DNA: TGTGCCACCAGAGGGACAGCCCTTTCCGAGCAGTACTTC

D: -
J: TRBJ2-2
V: TRBV7-2
size: -
CDR3: CASSLIAPGPGELFF
DNA: TGTGCCAGCAGCTTAATTGCCCCGGGCCCCGGGGAGCTGTTTTTT

D: -
J: TRBJ1-1
V: TRBV18
size: -
CDR3: CASSPAGTIAEAFF
DNA: TGTGCCAGCTCACCAGCGGGGACGATCGCTGAAGCTTTCTTT

D: -
J: TRBJ1-3
V: TRBV5-1
size: few
CDR3: CASSLDGPPSVNTIYF
DNA: TGCGCCAGCAGCTTGGACGGGCCTCCGTCTGTAAACACCATATATTTT

D: TRBD1
J: TRBJ1-5
V: TRBV9
size: -
CDR3: CASSVDDRASNQPQHF
DNA: TGTGCCAGCAGCGTTGATGACAGGGCTAGCAATCAGCCCCAGCATTTT

D: -
J: TRBJ2-6
V: TRBV4-1
size: -
CDR3: CASSQSQSSGANVLTF
DNA: TGCGCCAGCAGCCAATCTCAGAGCTCTGGGGCCAACGTCCTGACTTTC

D: TRBD1
J: TRBJ2-5
V: TRBV6-6
size: once
CDR3: CASRRSRQGETQYF
DNA: TGTGCCAGCAGACGAAGTCGACAGGGCGAGACCCAGTACTTC

D: -
J: TRBJ2-7
V: TRBV3-1/TRBV3-2
size: -
CDR3: CASSQGSEQYF
DNA: TGTGCCAGCAGCCAAGGGTCCGAGCAGTACTTC

D: -
J: TRBJ2-7
V: TRBV27
size: -
CDR3: CASSPTDRSYEQYF
DNA: TGTGCCAGCAGTCCCACGGACAGATCCTACGAGCAGTACTTC

D: -
J: TRBJ2-7
V: TRBV28
size: -
CDR3: CASSLLPGTTNYEQYF
DNA: TGTGCCAGCAGTTTACTCCCCGGTACCACGAATTACGAGCAGTACTTC

D: -
J: TRBJ2-3
V: TRBV2
size: -
CDR3: CASGEPLTQYF
DNA: TGTGCCAGCGGAGAGCCTCTAACGCAGTATTTT

D: -
J: TRBJ2-5
V: TRBV6-6
size: -
CDR3: CASSTQAETQYF
DNA: TGTGCCAGCAGTACACAAGCGGAGACCCAGTACTTC

D: TRBD1
J: TRBJ1-1
V: TRBV4-3
size: -
CDR3: CASSQDIGGYTEAFF
DNA: TGCGCCAGCAGCCAAGATATAGGGGGCTACACTGAAGCTTTCTTT

D: -
J: TRBJ2-7
V: TRBV30
size: -
CDR3: CAWSPRREAEEQYF
DNA: TGTGCCTGGAGTCCCCGGCGCGAGGCGGAGGAGCAATACTTC

D: TRBD1
J: TRBJ2-1
V: TRBV4-3
size: -
CDR3: CASSPRDGTGPNNEQFF
DNA: TGCGCCAGCAGCCCAAGGGACGGGACAGGGCCTAACAATGAGCAGTTCTTC

D: -
J: TRBJ1-1
V: TRBV7-9
size: -
CDR3: CASSLDREGVFF
DNA: TGTGCCAGCAGCTTAGACAGGGAGGGCGTTTTCTTT

D: -
J: TRBJ2-7
V: TRBV27
size: -
CDR3: CASSPMGGPRSYEQYF
DNA: TGTGCCAGCAGTCCCATGGGCGGGCCGCGCTCCTACGAGCAGTACTTC

D: TRBD2
J: TRBJ2-7
V: TRBV28
size: -
CDR3: CASYSGTSGSWYEQYF
DNA: TGTGCCAGTTACTCCGGGACTAGCGGGAGTTGGTACGAGCAGTACTTC

D: -
J: TRBJ2-2
V: TRBV7-2
size: -
CDR3: CATGGLGAGELFF
DNA: TGTGCCACTGGGGGCCTGGGTGCCGGGGAGCTGTTTTTT

D: -
J: TRBJ1-4
V: TRBV28
size: -
CDR3: CASRTPVATNEKLFF
DNA: TGTGCCAGCAGGACCCCCGTGGCAACTAATGAAAAACTGTTTTTT

D: TRBD1
J: TRBJ2-2
V: TRBV20-1
size: -
CDR3: CSASPGTGEVGELFF
DNA: TGCAGTGCTAGTCCCGGGACAGGGGAGGTCGGGGAGCTGTTTTTT